These 27 T cell receptor beta chains share one sample of origin, sequenced in a study of blood T cells in healthy people across ages (dated by TCRdb to about 2015). The receptor library was made with 5' RACE. The instrument given in TCRdb is Illumina HiSeq 2500. A second 7 to 11 cycle PCR used a sample-barcoded 5' primer and a J-beta primer mix. The public sequencing data were trimmed at Q25 with fastp and processed into clonotypes with MiXCR by TCRdb, which kept only in-frame beta chains. Under each unique CDR3 protein, matching rows form one entry showing the most common genes and DNA. Present in this sample are 2 million or so distinct CDR3 sequences, approximately 50% of which were seen just once. In total, the top ten clones hold roughly 2% of the sample. The specimen was blood. The receptor set was obtained from a woman between 40 and 55 years old in good health.

This chain joins TRBV20-1 and TRBJ2-3; no definite D call. This CDR3 contains 11 residues. CDR1 and CDR2 (germline): DFQATT, SNEGSKA (reference sequence). V was cut by 6 bases and J by 4 bases, with 8 bases left in between. In DNA, the CDR3 is TGCAGTGCGAGGACCGCAGATACGCAGTATTTT. It translates to CSARTADTQYF.

This clonotype was seen only a few times. The gene calls are TRBV28 and TRBJ2-5, with D possibly matching TRBD1 (6 bases). The germline CDR1 and CDR2 sequences are MDHEN and SYDVKM. The CDR3 runs 12 residues. Deletions cut 5 bases from V and 11 bases from J, with 15 bases between. This CDR3 is CASSKTGWGQYF. CDR3 DNA sequence: TGTGCCAGCAGTAAAACAGGGTGGGGGCAGTACTTC.

The rearrangement links TRBV28 to TRBJ1-1, with D possibly being TRBD1 (5 bases). This CDR3 is built from 13 residues. The V and J ends lost 4 bases and 8 bases respectively, with 14 bases between them. CDR1 MDHEN and CDR2 SYDVKM come from the germline V gene. The CDR3 region has the DNA TGTGCCAGCAGTTCAACAGGTCTTCCCGAAGCTTTCTTT. Its protein is CASSSTGLPEAFF.

The chain joins TRBV6-2 or TRBV6-3 to TRBJ1-6, with D perhaps matching TRBD1 (5 bases). Germline CDR1 MNHEY, CDR2 SVGEGT. The CDR3 sequence is 14 residues long. V lost 2 bases and J 7 bases, leaving 9 bases between the germline ends. This CDR3 is CASSYVTENSPLHF. The CDR3 DNA sequence: TGTGCCAGCAGTTACGTGACAGAAAATTCACCCCTCCACTTT.

V gene TRBV7-9 combines with J gene TRBJ2-7, with D maybe TRBD2 (6 bases). The germline CDR1 and CDR2 sequences are SEHNR and FQNEAQ (reference sequence). With 5 bases removed from V and 0 bases from J, the gap between germline ends came to 11 bases. The CDR3 is 14 amino acids. CDR3 residues: CASSGRGTSYEQYF. CDR3 DNA: TGTGCCAGCAGCGGGCGGGGCACCTCCTACGAGCAGTACTTC.

The V gene is TRBV12-3 or TRBV12-4, the J gene TRBJ1-4; D gene uncertain. The CDR3 covers 14 residues. With 7 bases removed from V and 6 bases from J, the gap between germline ends came to 15 bases. The CDR3 bases are TGTGCCAGCACCCATCGGATAACGGATGAAAAACTGTTTTTT. Protein sequence: CASTHRITDEKLFF.

V is TRBV7-2 and J is TRBJ2-1; maybe TRBD2 (5 bases). The germline gives CDR1 SGHTA, CDR2 FQGNSA. This CDR3 has 11 amino acids. V was clipped by 10 bases and J by 9 bases, with 13 bases between them. The CDR3 nucleotides are TGTGCCACCAGAGGGTTGGGTGAGCAGTTCTTC. Its translation is CATRGLGEQFF.

The V call is TRBV7-2, the J call TRBJ2-1, with 8 bases aligning to TRBD2. CDR3 length: 18 amino acids. Germline V gives CDR1 SGHTA, CDR2 FQGNSA. The V and J ends lost 2 bases and 4 bases, in that order; junction bases with no gene match: 13. The CDR3 reads CASSLYEAGALLYNEQFF. CDR3 nucleotide sequence: TGTGCCAGCAGCTTATATGAAGCGGGGGCCTTACTTTACAATGAGCAGTTCTTC.

The sample holds many counts of this clonotype. The CDR3 nucleotides are TGTGCCAGCAGCTTAACTAGCGGGGGGGCAGAGACCCAGTACTTC. This translates into CASSLTSGGAETQYF. The rearrangement joins TRBV7-2 to TRBJ2-5, with 13 bases aligning to TRBD2. Trimming at V came to 2 bases and at J to 4 bases, leaving 1 base not matched to a gene. This CDR3 has 15 residues. Germline CDR1 SGHTA, CDR2 FQGNSA.

V usage is TRBV7-8 and J usage is TRBJ2-4, with D possibly TRBD1 on 6 matching bases. Near its end, the DNA agrees better with TRBJ2-7, so the J call may be wrong. This CDR3 is built from 14 residues. Germline V gene lookup returns CDR1 SGHVS and CDR2 FQNEAQ. Here the CDR3 reads CASSVGGKSYEQYF. The CDR3 nucleotides are TGTGCCAGCAGCGTAGGGGGAAAGAGCTACGAGCAGTACTTC.

The chain employs TRBV12-3 or TRBV12-4 and TRBJ2-5; no definite D call. CDR3 length equals 12 residues. The germline V and J ends were trimmed by 6 bases and 7 bases, with 12 bases remaining between them. The CDR3 here is CASSPIVGTQYF. In DNA form, the CDR3 reads TGTGCCAGCAGCCCGATCGTGGGGACCCAGTACTTC.

This sequence joins TRBV5-1 and TRBJ1-4; tentative D call: TRBD1 (6 bases). Germline-derived CDR1 and CDR2 are SGHRS and YFSETQ. CDR3 size: 15 residues. Deletions cut 1 base from V and 7 bases from J, with 14 bases between. Here the CDR3 reads CASSLSGGGGEKLFF. CDR3 nucleotides: TGCGCCAGCAGCTTGTCTGGGGGCGGTGGTGAAAAACTGTTTTTT.

This chain uses TRBV5-1 with TRBJ2-6; D is unclear. Germline-derived CDR1 and CDR2 are SGHRS and YFSETQ. V was shortened by 2 bases and J by 0 bases, with 9 bases between the two germline ends. The CDR3 consists of 16 residues. In DNA, the CDR3 is TGCGCCAGCAGCTTCAAGGAGAGCTCTGGGGCCAACGTCCTGACTTTC. Its protein product is CASSFKESSGANVLTF.

V usage is TRBV12-3 or TRBV12-4 and J usage is TRBJ1-2; no clear D gene. CDR3 size: 12 residues. V shed 3 bases and J shed 6 bases, with 8 bases lying between them. Here the CDR3 DNA reads TGTGCCAGCAGTTTTAGAGTAGATGGCTACACCTTC. Amino acid sequence: CASSFRVDGYTF.

The chain links TRBV4-3 to TRBJ2-7, with D maybe TRBD1 (5 bases). The CDR3 contains 17 residues. Germline values: CDR1 LGHNA, CDR2 YSLEER. Deletions cut 0 bases from V and 2 bases from J, with 17 bases between. The CDR3 loop is CASSQDATGQGAYEQYF. The CDR3 DNA sequence: TGCGCCAGCAGCCAAGACGCGACGGGCCAAGGGGCCTACGAGCAGTACTTC.

This clonotype was found a few times. This chain links TRBV28 with TRBJ2-7; D may match TRBD1 or TRBD2 (5 bases each). The CDR3 runs to 14 residues. V lost 5 bases and J lost 5, with 16 bases in between. Germline V gene data show CDR1 as MDHEN and CDR2 as SYDVKM. The CDR3 coding sequence is TGTGCCAGCAGTGAAACGGGACGTCGGGACGAGCAGTACTTC. Translating gives CASSETGRRDEQYF.

The chain recombines TRBV24-1 with TRBJ2-1; TRBD1 matches 8 bases. With 3 bases clipped from V and 11 bases from J, the junction kept 2 bases outside the gene matches. CDR3 size: 12 residues. CDR1 is KGHDR and CDR2 is SFDVKD in the germline V gene. This CDR3 reads CATSDRQGKQFF. In DNA, the CDR3 is TGTGCCACCAGTGATAGACAGGGGAAGCAGTTCTTC.

This chain uses TRBV4-1 with TRBJ2-5; TRBD2 matches at 11 bases. Germline V gene sequence: CDR1 MGHRA, CDR2 YSYEKL. V lost 4 bases and J lost 1; bases outside the gene matches: 5. The CDR3 runs to 16 residues. The chain's CDR3 is CASSPSGTSGQETQYF. The CDR3 DNA sequence: TGCGCCAGCAGCCCTTCCGGGACTAGCGGCCAAGAGACCCAGTACTTC.

This clonotype was seen a few times. V is TRBV20-1 and J is TRBJ2-1, with TRBD2 identical over 14 bases. V trimming: 2 bases; J trimming: 8 bases; junction bases outside the gene matches: 8. The CDR3 is made up of 16 amino acids. Germline-derived CDR1 and CDR2 are DFQATT and SNEGSKA (reference sequence). CDR3: CSARPTSGGARDEQFF. CDR3 DNA sequence: TGCAGTGCTAGACCGACTAGCGGGGGGGCCCGGGATGAGCAGTTCTTC.

The table lists this clonotype with a few counts. The V call is TRBV20-1, the J call TRBJ2-5, with 9 bases aligning to TRBD1. CDR1 DFQATT and CDR2 SNEGSKA come from the germline V gene (reference sequence). CDR3 length: 14 residues. The junction had 6 bases not matched to a gene; V was cut back by 4 bases and J by 3 bases. CDR3 loop: CSAIQGAYEETQYF. As DNA, the CDR3 is TGCAGTGCTATACAGGGGGCATATGAAGAGACCCAGTACTTC.

This clonotype was seen only once. CDR3 in amino acids: CASSYRLDRPANYGYTF. DNA of the CDR3: TGTGCCAGCAGTTACCGACTCGACAGACCAGCTAACTATGGCTACACCTTC. The J gene is TRBJ1-2, the V gene TRBV6-2 or TRBV6-3; D is possibly TRBD1 (5 bases). Germline assignment: CDR1 MNHEY and CDR2 SVGEGT. The CDR3 extends over 17 amino acids. V was shortened by 2 bases and J by 0 bases, with 16 bases between the two germline ends.

The chain links TRBV19 to TRBJ1-2; D call uncertain. V lost 7 bases, J lost 5 bases, and 20 bases lay in between. CDR3 length equals 15 residues. Germline V gene data show CDR1 as LNHDA and CDR2 as SQIVND (reference sequence). CDR3 residues: CASTTRSGVGYGYTF. DNA for the CDR3: TGTGCCAGTACCACACGGTCCGGGGTAGGATATGGCTACACCTTC.

The chain is built from TRBV5-1 and TRBJ2-2; D unclear. The germline V gene encodes CDR1 SGHRS and CDR2 YFSETQ. This CDR3 has 15 residues. Between the trimmed V and J ends, which lost 3 bases and 4 bases, there was a span of 13 bases. The CDR3 coding sequence is TGCGCCAGCAGCTCAGCAATAGGGCCCACCGGGGAGCTGTTTTTT. It encodes CASSSAIGPTGELFF.

The count of this clonotype is one. V usage is TRBV5-1 and J usage is TRBJ1-2, with a weak D call TRBD1 (5 bases). The germline V gene has CDR1 SGHRS and CDR2 YFSETQ. The V end lost 4 bases, the J end lost 7 bases, and 11 bases lay between the germline ends. This CDR3 is 12 amino acids long. The CDR3 DNA sequence: TGCGCCAGCAGCGGAGGGGTCCGTGGCTACACCTTC. As protein: CASSGGVRGYTF.

V and J are TRBV27 and TRBJ2-5; 9 nucleotides align to TRBD2. This CDR3 is 14 amino acids long. Unmatched junction bases numbered 5, after V lost 6 bases and J lost 3 bases. The germline V gene has CDR1 MNHEY and CDR2 SMNVEV (reference sequence). Here the CDR3 reads CASRNSGGKETQYF. The CDR3 DNA is TGTGCCAGCAGGAATAGCGGGGGTAAAGAGACCCAGTACTTC.

The chain carries TRBV27 and TRBJ1-2; possible D gene TRBD1, 6 bases. This CDR3 has 14 amino acids. Trimming shortened V by 4 bases and J by 6 bases, and 15 bases separated the two germline ends. Germline assignment: CDR1 MNHEY and CDR2 SMNVEV (reference sequence). The CDR3 sequence is CASSSYREGDGYTF. In nucleotides, the CDR3 is TGTGCCAGCAGTTCATACAGGGAGGGGGATGGCTACACCTTC.

This clonotype was observed many times. The genes are TRBV7-2 and TRBJ2-4; no firm D call. Germline CDR1 is SGHTA and CDR2 is FQGNSA. The CDR3 contains 15 residues. The V end lost 1 base, the J end lost 8 bases, and 15 bases lay between the germline ends. The chain's CDR3 is CASSLELGQVYIQYF. DNA for the CDR3: TGTGCCAGCAGCTTAGAGCTAGGGCAGGTATACATTCAGTACTTC.